These 5 T cell receptor beta chains came from one sample sequenced in a study of Ad26.COV2.S vaccination and SARS-CoV-2 variants. Assay: immunoSEQ multiplex PCR; the TCRdb copy retains only in-frame clones and omits some. This table holds approximately 400,000 clones, just over 90% found once. Source: peripheral blood, taken after recovery from COVID-19. The receptors were gathered from a human donor who had recovered from COVID-19.

The chain links TRBV18 to TRBJ2-1; perhaps TRBD1 as D (6 bases). This CDR3 comprises 15 residues. V lost 3 bases to trimming and J lost 13 bases, with 22 bases between them. Germline values: CDR1 KGHSH, CDR2 LQKENI. As DNA, the CDR3 is TGTGCCAGCTCACCCGTCGCCGGTGAGGGGGTGGAACAGTTCTTC. It translates to CASSPVAGEGVEQFF.

This clone has a handful of counts. This chain links TRBV7-8 with TRBJ1-6; perhaps TRBD1 as D (5 bases). CDR3 size: 14 residues. CDR1 is SGHVS, CDR2 FQNEAQ, per germline. V was cut by 1 base and J by 8 bases, with 9 bases left in between. The CDR3 sequence: CASSLDLGDSPLHF. The CDR3 bases are TGTGCCAGCAGCTTAGACTTGGGGGATTCACCCCTCCACTTT.

The chain employs TRBV11-2 and TRBJ1-2; D unclear. Trimming removed 5 bases from V and 5 bases from J, with 15 bases in between. The CDR3 covers 14 residues. Germline V CDR1 and CDR2: SGHAT, FQNNGV. CDR3 sequence (DNA): TGTGCCAGCAGCCCTGCCCCCGGGGTATATGGCTACACCTTC. Amino acids: CASSPAPGVYGYTF. The full variable domain, completed using reference TRBV11-2 and TRBJ1-2, is EAGVAQSPRYKIIEKRQSVAFWCNPISGHATLYWYQQILGQGPKLLIQFQNNGVVDDSQLPKDRFSAERLKGVDSTLKIQPAKLEDSAVYLCASSPAPGVYGYTFGSGTRLTVV.

The chain combines TRBV4-1 with TRBJ2-7; D is tentatively TRBD1 or TRBD2 (5 bases each). Germline lookup yields CDR1 MGHRA and CDR2 YSYEKL. V was shortened by 4 bases and J by 1 base, with 14 bases between the two germline ends. There are 15 residues in the CDR3. CDR3 coding DNA: TGCGCCAGCAGCCCGATCCGGGGCATGTCCTACGAGCAGTACTTC. It codes for CASSPIRGMSYEQYF.

V usage is TRBV18 and J usage is TRBJ1-1; the D is unclear. Trimming pared 1 base from V and 0 bases from J, leaving 3 bases between. Germline values: CDR1 KGHSH, CDR2 LQKENI. The CDR3 totals 13 residues. The CDR3 loop is CASSPLVNTEAFF. The CDR3 DNA is TGTGCCAGCTCACCACTAGTGAACACTGAAGCTTTCTTT.